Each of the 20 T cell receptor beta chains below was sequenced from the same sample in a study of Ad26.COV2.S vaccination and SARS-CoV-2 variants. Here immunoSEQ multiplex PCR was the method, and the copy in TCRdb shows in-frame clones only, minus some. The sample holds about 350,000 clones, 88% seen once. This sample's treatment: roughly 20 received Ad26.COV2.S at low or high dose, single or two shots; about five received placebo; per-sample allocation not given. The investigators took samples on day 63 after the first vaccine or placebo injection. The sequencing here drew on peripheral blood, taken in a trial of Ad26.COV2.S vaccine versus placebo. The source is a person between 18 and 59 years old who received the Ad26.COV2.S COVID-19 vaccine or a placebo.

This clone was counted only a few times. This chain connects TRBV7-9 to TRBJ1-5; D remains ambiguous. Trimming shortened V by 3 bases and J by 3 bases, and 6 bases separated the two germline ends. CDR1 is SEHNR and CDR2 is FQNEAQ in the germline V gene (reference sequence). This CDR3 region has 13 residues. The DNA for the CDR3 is TGTGCCAGCAGCTTTCAGGTCAATCAGCCCCAGCATTTT. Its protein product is CASSFQVNQPQHF. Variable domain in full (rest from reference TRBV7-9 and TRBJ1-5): DTGVSQNPRHKITKRGQNVTFRCDPISEHNRLYWYRQTLGQGPEFLTYFQNEAQLEKSRLLSDRFSAERPKGSFSTLEIQRTEQGDSAMYLCASSFQVNQPQHFGDGTRLSIL.

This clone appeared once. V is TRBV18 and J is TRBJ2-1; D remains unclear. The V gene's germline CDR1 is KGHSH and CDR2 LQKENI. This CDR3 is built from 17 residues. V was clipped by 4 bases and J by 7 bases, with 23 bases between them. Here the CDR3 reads CASSLTAATVISNEQFF. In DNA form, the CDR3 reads TGTGCCAGCTCACTTACAGCTGCGACCGTTATTTCGAATGAGCAGTTCTTC.

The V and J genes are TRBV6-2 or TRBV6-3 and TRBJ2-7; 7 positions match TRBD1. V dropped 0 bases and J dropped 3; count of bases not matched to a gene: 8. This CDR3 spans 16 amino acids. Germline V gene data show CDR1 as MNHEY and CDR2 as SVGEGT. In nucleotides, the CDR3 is TGTGCCAGCAGTTACTCCGGGACAGAGACCTACTACGAGCAGTACTTC. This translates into CASSYSGTETYYEQYF.

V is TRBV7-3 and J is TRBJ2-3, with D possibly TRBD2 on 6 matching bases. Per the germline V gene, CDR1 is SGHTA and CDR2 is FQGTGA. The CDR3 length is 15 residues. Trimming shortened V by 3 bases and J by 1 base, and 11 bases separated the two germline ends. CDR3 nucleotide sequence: TGTGCCAGCAGCTTGGACGGGGGAGGCACAGATACGCAGTATTTT. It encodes CASSLDGGGTDTQYF.

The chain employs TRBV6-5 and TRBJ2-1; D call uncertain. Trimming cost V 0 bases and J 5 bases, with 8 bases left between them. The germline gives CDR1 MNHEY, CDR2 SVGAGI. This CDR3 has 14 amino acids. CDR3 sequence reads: CASSYSIGDNEQFF. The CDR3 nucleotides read TGTGCCAGCAGTTACTCGATTGGAGACAATGAGCAGTTCTTC.

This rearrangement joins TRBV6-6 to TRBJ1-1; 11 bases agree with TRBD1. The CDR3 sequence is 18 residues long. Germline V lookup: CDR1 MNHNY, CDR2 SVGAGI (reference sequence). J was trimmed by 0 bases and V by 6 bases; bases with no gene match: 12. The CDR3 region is CASSRSTDRGRLNTEAFF. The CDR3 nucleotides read TGTGCCAGCAGCCGATCCACGGACAGGGGGCGGTTGAACACTGAAGCTTTCTTT.

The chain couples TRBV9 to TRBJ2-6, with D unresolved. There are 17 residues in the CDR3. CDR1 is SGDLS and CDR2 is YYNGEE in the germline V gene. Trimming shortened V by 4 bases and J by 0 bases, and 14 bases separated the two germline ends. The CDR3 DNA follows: TGTGCCAGCAGCAAACTTAGAACCCCCTCTGGGGCCAACGTCCTGACTTTC. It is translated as CASSKLRTPSGANVLTF.

The CDR3 here is CASSQVEQREKLFF. The CDR3 nucleotides are TGCGCCAGCAGCCAAGTTGAACAGAGGGAAAAACTGTTTTTT. The chain joins TRBV4-3 to TRBJ1-4; D remains unclear. The V end lost 1 base, the J end lost 8 bases, and 11 bases lay between the germline ends. Germline V CDR1 and CDR2: LGHNA, YSLEER. This CDR3 region has 14 residues.

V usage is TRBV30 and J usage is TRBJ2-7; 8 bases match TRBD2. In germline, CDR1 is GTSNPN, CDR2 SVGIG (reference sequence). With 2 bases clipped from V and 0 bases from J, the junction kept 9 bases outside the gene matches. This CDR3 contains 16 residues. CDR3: CAWSRRSGVSSYEQYF. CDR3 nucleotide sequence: TGTGCCTGGAGTCGTCGTAGCGGGGTCAGCTCCTACGAGCAGTACTTC.

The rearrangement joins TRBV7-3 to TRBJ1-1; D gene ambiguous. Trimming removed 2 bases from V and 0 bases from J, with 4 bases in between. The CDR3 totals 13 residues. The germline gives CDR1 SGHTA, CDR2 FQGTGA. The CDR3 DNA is TGTGCCAGCAGCTTAGGAATGAACACTGAAGCTTTCTTT. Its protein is CASSLGMNTEAFF. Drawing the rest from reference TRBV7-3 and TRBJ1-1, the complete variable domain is GAGVSQTPSNKVTEKGKYVELRCDPISGHTALYWYRQSLGQGPEFLIYFQGTGAADDSGLPNDRFFAVRPEGSVSTLKIQRTERGDSAVYLCASSLGMNTEAFFGQGTRLTVV.

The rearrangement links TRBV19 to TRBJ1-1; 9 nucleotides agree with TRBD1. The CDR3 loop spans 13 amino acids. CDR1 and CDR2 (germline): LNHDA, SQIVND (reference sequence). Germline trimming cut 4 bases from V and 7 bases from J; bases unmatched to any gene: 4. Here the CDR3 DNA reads TGTGCCAGTAGTACCGAGACAGGGGGTGAAGCTTTCTTT. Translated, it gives CASSTETGGEAFF.

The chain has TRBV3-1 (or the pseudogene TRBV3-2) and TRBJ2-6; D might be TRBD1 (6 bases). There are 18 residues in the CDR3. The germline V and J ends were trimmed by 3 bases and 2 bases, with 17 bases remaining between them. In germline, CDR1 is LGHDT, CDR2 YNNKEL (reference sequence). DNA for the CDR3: TGTGCCAGCAGCCAGGTCGGCAGGGGAAGTGCTGGGGCCAACGTCCTGACTTTC. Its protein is CASSQVGRGSAGANVLTF.

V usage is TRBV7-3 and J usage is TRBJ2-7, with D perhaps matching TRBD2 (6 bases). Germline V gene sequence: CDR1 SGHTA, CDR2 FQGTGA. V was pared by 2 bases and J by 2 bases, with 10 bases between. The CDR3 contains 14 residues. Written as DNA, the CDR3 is TGTGCCAGCAGCTTATTTAGCGGAACCTACGAGCAGTACTTC. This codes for CASSLFSGTYEQYF.

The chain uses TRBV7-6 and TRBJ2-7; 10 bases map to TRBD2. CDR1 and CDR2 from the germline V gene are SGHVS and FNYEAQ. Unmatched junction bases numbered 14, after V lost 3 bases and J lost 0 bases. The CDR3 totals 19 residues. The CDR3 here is CASSFLAGGPDRSSYEQYF. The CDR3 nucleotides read TGTGCCAGCAGCTTCTTAGCGGGGGGACCTGACAGGAGCTCCTACGAGCAGTACTTC. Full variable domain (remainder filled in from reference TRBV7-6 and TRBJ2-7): GAGVSQSPRYKVTKRGQDVALRCDPISGHVSLYWYRQALGQGPEFLTYFNYEAQQDKSGLPNDRFSAERPEGSISTLTIQRTEQRDSAMYRCASSFLAGGPDRSSYEQYFGPGTRLTVT.

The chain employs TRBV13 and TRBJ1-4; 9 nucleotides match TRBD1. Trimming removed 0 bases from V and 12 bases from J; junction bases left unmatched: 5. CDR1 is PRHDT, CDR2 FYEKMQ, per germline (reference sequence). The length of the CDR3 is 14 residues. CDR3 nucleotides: TGTGCCAGCAGCTTAGGCCCGGGACAGGGACAACTGTTTTTT. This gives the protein CASSLGPGQGQLFF.

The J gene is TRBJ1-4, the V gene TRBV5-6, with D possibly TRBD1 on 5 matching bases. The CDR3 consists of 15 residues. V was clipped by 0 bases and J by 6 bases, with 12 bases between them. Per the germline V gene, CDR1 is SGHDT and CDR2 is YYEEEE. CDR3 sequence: CASSLVRDADEKLFF. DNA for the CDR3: TGTGCCAGCAGCTTGGTGAGGGACGCAGATGAAAAACTGTTTTTT.

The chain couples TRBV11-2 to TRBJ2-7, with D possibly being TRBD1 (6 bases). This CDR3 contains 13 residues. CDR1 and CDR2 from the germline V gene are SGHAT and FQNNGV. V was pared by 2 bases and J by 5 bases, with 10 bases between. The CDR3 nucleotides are TGTGCCAGCAGCTTAAGCAGGGGACACGAGCAGTACTTC. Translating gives CASSLSRGHEQYF.

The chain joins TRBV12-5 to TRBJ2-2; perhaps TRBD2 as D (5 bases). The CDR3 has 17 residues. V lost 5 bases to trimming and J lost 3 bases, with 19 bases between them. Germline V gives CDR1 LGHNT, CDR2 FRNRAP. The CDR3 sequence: CASGPARASRDTGELFF. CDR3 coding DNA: TGTGCTAGTGGTCCGGCGAGGGCTAGCCGAGACACCGGGGAGCTGTTTTTT.

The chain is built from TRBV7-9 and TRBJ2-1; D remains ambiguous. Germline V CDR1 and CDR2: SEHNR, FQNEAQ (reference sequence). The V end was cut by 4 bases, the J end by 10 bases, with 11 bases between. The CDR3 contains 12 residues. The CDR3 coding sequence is TGTGCCAGCAGCTCGGTAGGCAGGGAGCAGTTCTTC. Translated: CASSSVGREQFF.

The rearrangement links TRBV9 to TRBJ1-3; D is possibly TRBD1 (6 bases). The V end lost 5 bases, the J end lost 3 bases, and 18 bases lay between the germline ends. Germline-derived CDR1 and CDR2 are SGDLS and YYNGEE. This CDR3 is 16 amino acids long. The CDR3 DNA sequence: TGTGCCAGCAGTCTAGGGGCGGGGGCCATTGGAAACACCATATATTTT. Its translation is CASSLGAGAIGNTIYF.